These 21 T cell receptor beta chains were all obtained from the same sample, sequenced in a study of T cell repertoires in cytomegalovirus infection. TCRdb ran MiXCR on the reads and lists one entry per CDR3 protein. The table shows roughly 180,000 distinct CDR3 sequences, with approximately 30% occurring only once. The sequencing sample was made of PBMCs. Receptors originate from a human donor in good health (CMV status not recorded). Some clones in this sample may be carry-over from other donors' samples.

This clonotype has only a few counts. The chain links TRBV29-1 to TRBJ1-1; maybe TRBD1 (6 bases). This CDR3 comprises 15 residues. Germline assignment: CDR1 SQVTM and CDR2 ANQGSEA. Deletions cut 4 bases from V and 4 bases from J, with 19 bases between. In nucleotides, the CDR3 is TGCAGCGTTGGGGGGGCGGGGGACGGGGGCACTGAAGCTTTCTTT. It codes for CSVGGAGDGGTEAFF. The entire variable domain, with the rest obtained from reference TRBV29-1 and TRBJ1-1, is as follows: SAVISQKPSRDICQRGTSLTIQCQVDSQVTMMFWYRQQPGQSLTLIATANQGSEATYESGFVIDKFPISRPNLTFSTLTVSNMSPEDSSIYLCSVGGAGDGGTEAFFGQGTRLTVV.

The rearrangement uses TRBV7-8 and TRBJ2-5, with D unresolved. Trimming removed 1 base at V and 4 bases at J, with 4 bases between. In germline, CDR1 is SGHVS, CDR2 FQNEAQ. The CDR3 spans 12 residues. CDR3 sequence (DNA): TGTGCCAGCAGCTTAGTGCGAGAGACCCAGTACTTC. This gives the protein CASSLVRETQYF.

V gene TRBV2 combines with J gene TRBJ2-1, with TRBD2 identical over 11 bases. Germline loops: CDR1 SNHLY, CDR2 FYNNEI. CDR3 length: 15 residues. Germline trimming cut 6 bases from V and 7 bases from J; bases unmatched to any gene: 8. Here the CDR3 reads CASRAGTSGWNEQFF. The CDR3 bases are TGTGCCAGCAGAGCCGGGACTAGCGGTTGGAATGAGCAGTTCTTC. The full variable domain, with the rest looked up from reference TRBV2 and TRBJ2-1, is EPEVTQTPSHQVTQMGQEVILRCVPISNHLYFYWYRQILGQKVEFLVSFYNNEISEKSEIFDDQFSVERPDGSNFTLKIRSTKLEDSAMYFCASRAGTSGWNEQFFGPGTRLTVL.

The sample holds a few counts of this clonotype. The CDR3 DNA sequence: TGCAGCGTTTTTCCCGACAGCAACTCTGGGGCCAACGTCCTGACTTTC. Amino acids: CSVFPDSNSGANVLTF. V usage is TRBV29-1 and J usage is TRBJ2-6; D might be TRBD1 (5 bases). CDR1 SQVTM and CDR2 ANQGSEA come from the germline V gene. The V end was cut by 5 bases, the J end by 0 bases, with 14 bases between. The CDR3 runs to 16 residues.

The table lists this clonotype with many counts. This sequence joins TRBV7-3 and TRBJ1-2, with a possible D match to TRBD1 (5 bases). CDR1 SGHTA and CDR2 FQGTGA come from the germline V gene. The CDR3 sequence is 16 residues long. Trimming cost V 5 bases and J 3 bases, with 19 bases left between them. Here the CDR3 DNA reads TGTGCCAGCAGCCCCGGGGCCGTTGGACGGCACTATGGCTACACCTTC. Its translation: CASSPGAVGRHYGYTF.

The genes are TRBV4-3 and TRBJ1-4; D perhaps matches TRBD1 (6 bases). This CDR3 region has 15 residues. CDR1 is LGHNA, CDR2 YSLEER, per germline. V lost 0 bases and J lost 3, with 8 bases in between. Here the CDR3 DNA reads TGCGCCAGCAGCCAAGACAGGGGACCTAATGAAAAACTGTTTTTT. It is translated as CASSQDRGPNEKLFF.

This clonotype was observed a few times. V and J are TRBV7-2 and TRBJ1-5; the match to TRBD1 covers 10 bases. From germline, CDR1 is SGHTA and CDR2 FQGNSA. The V and J ends lost 3 bases and 7 bases, in that order; junction bases with no gene match: 12. This CDR3 is built from 17 residues. CDR3 DNA sequence: TGTGCCAGCAGCTTCCTCCCGGGACAGGGGTTTTACCAGCCCCAGCATTTT. It codes for CASSFLPGQGFYQPQHF.

This clonotype occurred a few times. The chain carries TRBV14 and TRBJ2-1; a weak D match, TRBD2 (6 bases). The ends were cut back, 1 base at V and 7 bases at J, with 14 bases in the middle. From germline, CDR1 is SGHDN and CDR2 FVKESK. This CDR3 spans 15 amino acids. CDR3: CASSQGLGRRNEQFF. The DNA for the CDR3 is TGTGCCAGCAGCCAAGGATTGGGGAGGAGAAATGAGCAGTTCTTC.

The V call is TRBV2, the J call TRBJ1-5; 8 bases align to TRBD1. This CDR3 is built from 15 residues. Germline CDR1 SNHLY, CDR2 FYNNEI. Unmatched junction bases numbered 2, after V lost 1 base and J lost 3 bases. DNA of the CDR3: TGTGCCAGCAGTGAAGGGACAGGGATCAATCAGCCCCAGCATTTT. Protein product: CASSEGTGINQPQHF.

The chain employs TRBV5-3 and TRBJ2-7, with D possibly called TRBD1 or TRBD2 (5 bases each). TRBV5-3 is given ORF status, its function remaining uncertain. The CDR3 contains 12 residues. V lost 10 bases and J lost 7, with 18 bases in between. For the CDR3, the DNA is TGTGCCGGCAGCTTCCCGGGACGGGAGCAGTACTTC. Amino acid sequence: CAGSFPGREQYF.

The chain is built from TRBV30 and TRBJ1-1; D not resolved. V gave up 2 bases and J gave up 4 bases, with 11 bases separating them. This CDR3 contains 13 residues. Germline V lookup: CDR1 GTSNPN, CDR2 SVGIG (reference sequence). CDR3 coding DNA: TGTGCCTGGAGTTACCCTACATGCACTGAAGCTTTCTTT. Translation gives CAWSYPTCTEAFF.

The CDR3 loop is CASSYRIGTESIYTF. As DNA, the CDR3 is TGTGCCAGCAGCTATCGAATTGGGACAGAATCTATCTACACCTTC. The V call is TRBV6-2 or TRBV6-3, the J call TRBJ1-2; TRBD1 matches 7 bases. The CDR3 runs 15 residues. V lost 6 bases, J lost 10 bases, and 17 bases stayed unmatched. In germline, CDR1 is MNHEY, CDR2 SVGEGT.

A few counts support this clonotype. The chain links TRBV7-2 to TRBJ2-6, with D perhaps matching TRBD2 (5 bases). Trimming took 1 base from V and 2 from J, leaving 9 bases between them. The CDR3 has 16 amino acids. Germline V CDR1 and CDR2: SGHTA, FQGNSA. CDR3 in DNA: TGTGCCAGCAGCTTAGGTTCTAGCCCTGGGGCCAACGTCCTGACTTTC. Its protein is CASSLGSSPGANVLTF.

The V gene is TRBV20-1, the J gene TRBJ2-3; TRBD1 is a possible D gene (5 bases). Germline lookup yields CDR1 DFQATT and CDR2 SNEGSKA (reference sequence). The ends were cut back, 3 bases at V and 7 bases at J, with 20 bases in the middle. The CDR3 loop spans 15 amino acids. DNA of the CDR3: TGCAGTGCTAGTTTGGGGCAGAGTCGTGGAAATACGCAGTATTTT. Amino acids: CSASLGQSRGNTQYF.

This clonotype showed up many times. V gene TRBV7-2 combines with J gene TRBJ2-7, with D possibly matching TRBD1 (5 bases). Per the germline V gene, CDR1 is SGHTA and CDR2 is FQGNSA. This CDR3 is built from 17 residues. Trimming pared 1 base from V and 7 bases from J, leaving 23 bases between. The DNA for the CDR3 is TGTGCCAGCAGCTTAGAAGGGGCCGCCGGTAACGTTGAGGAGCAGTACTTC. This gives the protein CASSLEGAAGNVEEQYF. The entire variable domain, with the rest obtained from reference TRBV7-2 and TRBJ2-7, is as follows: GAGVSQSPSNKVTEKGKDVELRCDPISGHTALYWYRQSLGQGLEFLIYFQGNSAPDKSGLPSDRFSAERTGGSVSTLTIQRTQQEDSAVYLCASSLEGAAGNVEEQYFGPGTRLTVT.

Sample share makes this clonotype medium-sized. The chain has TRBV7-2 and TRBJ2-1, with 9 bases that match TRBD2. CDR1 SGHTA and CDR2 FQGNSA come from the germline V gene. The CDR3 has 16 amino acids. The junction had 5 bases not matched to a gene; V was cut back by 1 base and J by 4 bases. As DNA, the CDR3 is TGTGCCAGCAGCTTAGTAAGACTAGCGGTATACAATGAGCAGTTCTTC. This encodes CASSLVRLAVYNEQFF.

This clonotype was found once. This may be a read error: a much more frequent sequence differs by one nucleotide. The V and J genes are TRBV12-3 or TRBV12-4 and TRBJ2-7, with D maybe TRBD1 (6 bases). The CDR3 is 11 residues long. Trimming took 4 bases from V and 5 from J, leaving 6 bases between them. This CDR3 is CASSSGDEQYF. In DNA form, the CDR3 reads TGTGCCAGCAGTTCAGGGGACGAGCAGTACTTC.

This clonotype was detected ten times or more. The rearrangement uses TRBV12-3 or TRBV12-4 and TRBJ1-1; no clear D. V lost 0 bases and J 0 bases, leaving 5 bases between the germline ends. The CDR3 length is 14 residues. The CDR3 region has the DNA TGTGCCAGCAGTTTAGCGGTGATGAACACTGAAGCTTTCTTT. Translated, it gives CASSLAVMNTEAFF.

This clonotype has only a few counts. This chain uses TRBV20-1 with TRBJ2-7; possibly TRBD1 for D (6 bases). The CDR3 has 13 amino acids. Germline-derived CDR1 and CDR2 are DFQATT and SNEGSKA (reference sequence). V lost 3 bases and J lost 2, with 11 bases in between. The CDR3 loop is CSARTGVAYEQYF. The CDR3 coding sequence is TGCAGTGCTAGGACAGGTGTAGCCTACGAGCAGTACTTC.

The sample holds many counts of this clonotype. This rearrangement joins TRBV7-2 to TRBJ2-5, with D perhaps TRBD2 (6 bases). The germline gives CDR1 SGHTA, CDR2 FQGNSA. V was cut by 4 bases and J by 3 bases, with 30 bases left in between. CDR3 length: 20 residues. CDR3 bases: TGTGCCAGCAGCTCCCGGGCGGGGCAGCGAACTAATGACCTTAAAGAGACCCAGTACTTC. The encoded protein is CASSSRAGQRTNDLKETQYF.

J is TRBJ2-3 and V is TRBV7-3, with D perhaps matching TRBD1 (6 bases). This CDR3 is 15 amino acids long. Germline-derived CDR1 and CDR2 are SGHTA and FQGTGA. Trimming took off 5 bases at V and 5 bases at J, with 17 bases between the two ends. CDR3 loop: CASSESWGLGDTQYF. CDR3 nucleotides: TGTGCCAGCAGCGAAAGTTGGGGGCTAGGAGATACGCAGTATTTT.